The clone carrying this T cell receptor (beta chain) has only one observation. CDR3 size: 14 residues. Trimming pared 2 bases from V and 0 bases from J, leaving 7 bases between. Germline CDR1 is SGHRS and CDR2 is YFSETQ. Assay used: immunoSEQ multiplex PCR; TCRdb lists only in-frame clones, some missing. Found here are 220,000 or so clones, 86% of them singletons; the top ten hold more than 2%. Living in 24 US areas, the participants were between roughly 18 and 90 years of age. Participant-given clinical history determined each cohort assignment. The sample originates from a study of blood T cell repertoires in COVID-19. In the study overall: T cells, B-cell-depleted T cells, or PBMCs supplied cDNA or gDNA.

The sequence was collected from a woman aged 50 to 65 who had recovered from COVID-19. The source material was PBMCs or T cells enriched from blood (not recorded which). The chain uses TRBV5-1 and TRBJ2-3; possibly TRBD1 for D (5 bases). CDR3 residues: CASSFQGSTDTQYF. The CDR3 DNA sequence: TGCGCCAGCAGCTTTCAGGGAAGCACAGATACGCAGTATTTT.